A single sample is the source of the 27 T cell receptor beta chains below, sequenced in a study of T-cell memory formation after mild COVID-19. A single record per CDR3 protein comes from TCRdb applying MiXCR to the 5' RACE reads. The table includes 350,000 or so distinct CDR3 sequences, over 20% detected once. Sequenced: PBMCs or a T cell subset sorted from them (not recorded which). Source of these receptors: an adult woman who had mild COVID-19 (a few samples of this study predate the infection). Cell type and time point are not known.

This clonotype was seen a handful of times. The chain couples TRBV3-1 to TRBJ2-1; TRBD2 matches at 11 bases. The ends lost 1 base at V and 14 bases at J; junction bases unmatched: 10. This CDR3 has 15 residues. CDR1 LGHDT and CDR2 YNNKEL come from the germline V gene (reference sequence). CDR3 sequence: CASSQALAGGRREFF. The CDR3 bases are TGTGCCAGCAGCCAAGCCCTAGCGGGGGGCCGCCGGGAGTTCTTC.

This clonotype was observed a few times. V usage is TRBV2 and J usage is TRBJ2-3; 10 positions agree with TRBD2. V dropped 5 bases and J dropped 2; count of bases not matched to a gene: 4. This CDR3 has 15 residues. Germline CDR1 is SNHLY and CDR2 is FYNNEI. The CDR3 here is CASSPGLADTDTQYF. The DNA of the CDR3 is TGTGCCAGCAGTCCTGGACTAGCGGACACAGATACGCAGTATTTT.

V usage is TRBV6-4 and J usage is TRBJ2-1; 9 nucleotides match TRBD1. The CDR3 contains 14 residues. Germline CDR1 is MRHNA and CDR2 is SNTAGT. V gave up 6 bases and J gave up 3 bases; unmatched junction bases: 3. The CDR3: CASSRDRDYNEQFF. The DNA for the CDR3 is TGTGCCAGCAGCCGGGACAGGGACTACAATGAGCAGTTCTTC.

The chain links TRBV5-1 to TRBJ1-1; D gene uncertain. The CDR3 runs 14 residues. Trimming cost V 0 bases and J 4 bases, with 10 bases left between them. CDR1 is SGHRS and CDR2 is YFSETQ in the germline V gene. The chain's CDR3 is CASSLDRSLTEAFF. The CDR3 coding sequence is TGCGCCAGCAGCTTGGACAGATCCCTCACTGAAGCTTTCTTT.

This chain joins TRBV2 and TRBJ2-1; 13 nucleotides match TRBD2. The CDR3 is 14 residues long. The germline CDR1 and CDR2 sequences are SNHLY and FYNNEI. The trim removed 11 bases at V and 9 bases at J, leaving 10 bases unmatched. DNA for the CDR3: TGTGCCCGGCGGCGGACTAGCGGGAGTAGTGAGCAGTTCTTC. Protein: CARRRTSGSSEQFF. The entire variable domain, with the rest obtained from reference TRBV2 and TRBJ2-1, is as follows: EPEVTQTPSHQVTQMGQEVILRCVPISNHLYFYWYRQILGQKVEFLVSFYNNEISEKSEIFDDQFSVERPDGSNFTLKIRSTKLEDSAMYFCARRRTSGSSEQFFGPGTRLTVL.

In this sample, this clonotype turned up many times. V is TRBV24-1 and J is TRBJ2-7, with D perhaps TRBD1 or TRBD2 (5 bases each). CDR1 is KGHDR and CDR2 is SFDVKD in the germline V gene. V lost 1 base, J lost 12 bases, and 24 bases lay in between. This CDR3 region has 16 residues. This chain's CDR3 is CATSDLGDGAIRRWYF. In DNA, the CDR3 is TGTGCCACCAGTGATTTAGGGGACGGCGCGATTCGTAGGTGGTACTTC.

The chain is built from TRBV6-1 and TRBJ1-5; D is unclear. There are 16 residues in the CDR3. CDR1 and CDR2 (germline): MNHNS, SASEGT. Trimming left V 0 bases short and J 2 bases short, with 11 bases between. CDR3 DNA sequence: TGTGCCAGCAGTGAAGCGCTGGGCAGGCGCAATCAGCCCCAGCATTTT. It codes for CASSEALGRRNQPQHF.

The chain recombines TRBV3-1 with TRBJ2-3; no clear D gene. This CDR3 has 17 residues. V lost 4 bases, J lost 2 bases, and 19 bases lay in between. Germline-derived CDR1 and CDR2 are LGHDT and YNNKEL (reference sequence). The CDR3 sequence: CASSLSIQPRATDTQYF. Written as DNA, the CDR3 is TGTGCCAGCAGCCTTTCAATACAGCCAAGGGCCACAGATACGCAGTATTTT.

The chain carries TRBV6-6 and TRBJ1-2; D remains unclear. CDR3 size: 12 residues. With 6 bases removed from V and 8 bases from J, the gap between germline ends came to 13 bases. Germline-derived CDR1 and CDR2 are MNHNY and SVGAGI (reference sequence). In DNA form, the CDR3 reads TGTGCCAGCAGGCTTCATCGCGAGGGCTACACCTTC. This sequence encodes CASRLHREGYTF.

This clonotype has only a few counts. The chain is built from TRBV20-1 and TRBJ2-7; D possibly matches TRBD1 or TRBD2 (5 bases each). Trimming shortened V by 6 bases and J by 6 bases, and 12 bases separated the two germline ends. Germline V gene data show CDR1 as DFQATT and CDR2 as SNEGSKA (reference sequence). The CDR3 is made up of 11 amino acids. The CDR3 nucleotides read TGCAGTGCCACCGGGGCAGTCGAGCAGTACTTC. Residues: CSATGAVEQYF.

This clonotype was seen a handful of times. V and J are TRBV15 and TRBJ1-1, with D perhaps matching TRBD1 (6 bases). The CDR3 is 14 amino acids. Germline values: CDR1 LNHNV, CDR2 YYDKDF (reference sequence). V was cut by 3 bases and J by 3 bases, with 11 bases left in between. The CDR3 spells CATSSSGADTEAFF. The CDR3 region has the DNA TGTGCCACCAGCAGCTCGGGGGCGGACACTGAAGCTTTCTTT.

This clonotype has only a few counts. The CDR3 region has the DNA TGTGCCAGCAGCTTAGAAGCCAGGGCCTATGGCTACACCTTC. Residues: CASSLEARAYGYTF. The chain employs TRBV7-6 and TRBJ1-2; D is perhaps TRBD1 (5 bases). This CDR3 has 14 residues. Germline loops: CDR1 SGHVS, CDR2 FNYEAQ. Trimming took 1 base from V and 4 from J, leaving 10 bases between them.

The V and J genes are TRBV5-1 and TRBJ2-5; tentatively, D is TRBD2 (6 bases). CDR3 length: 15 amino acids. V lost 5 bases and J 3 bases, leaving 17 bases between the germline ends. Per germline, CDR1 SGHRS and CDR2 YFSETQ. The CDR3 region has the DNA TGCGCCAGCAGTCTGGCCGTCGGCGGGGAAGAGACCCAGTACTTC. It translates to CASSLAVGGEETQYF.

The J gene is TRBJ2-7, the V gene TRBV3-1, with 11 bases matching TRBD2. The CDR3 runs 15 residues. After removal of 1 base from V and 2 bases from J, the junction contained 1 base not matched to a gene. Looked up from germline, CDR1 is LGHDT and CDR2 is YNNKEL (reference sequence). CDR3 sequence reads: CASSQASGGTYEQYF. The CDR3 DNA sequence: TGTGCCAGCAGCCAAGCTAGCGGGGGGACCTACGAGCAGTACTTC.

This clonotype has a handful of counts. V gene TRBV5-1 combines with J gene TRBJ2-5, with no clear D. The germline V gene encodes CDR1 SGHRS and CDR2 YFSETQ. CDR3 length: 14 amino acids. Trimming cost V 0 bases and J 5 bases, with 11 bases left between them. CDR3 DNA sequence: TGCGCCAGCAGCTTGGAGAACCTTTGGGAGACCCAGTACTTC. Residues: CASSLENLWETQYF.

DNA for the CDR3: TGTGCCAGCAGCATCCGACTCGCGGGGACAGCGTCTGGGGGGACCCAGTACTTC. Translated, it gives CASSIRLAGTASGGTQYF. The chain recombines TRBV7-9 with TRBJ2-5; possible D gene TRBD1, 7 bases. This CDR3 is 18 amino acids long. Germline CDR1 is SEHNR and CDR2 is FQNEAQ (reference sequence). V was clipped by 5 bases and J by 7 bases, with 29 bases between them.

This clonotype turned up a few times. This chain joins TRBV20-1 and TRBJ2-3; no firm D call. The germline gives CDR1 DFQATT, CDR2 SNEGSKA (reference sequence). Deletions cut 3 bases from V and 0 bases from J, with 13 bases between. This CDR3 has 15 amino acids. CDR3 sequence reads: CSASRQGWSTDTQYF. The CDR3 DNA sequence: TGCAGTGCTAGTCGCCAAGGTTGGAGCACAGATACGCAGTATTTT.

V gene TRBV5-1 combines with J gene TRBJ2-6; possible D gene TRBD1, 5 bases. Trimming removed 4 bases at V and 0 bases at J, with 8 bases between. The CDR3 consists of 15 residues. Per germline, CDR1 SGHRS and CDR2 YFSETQ. CDR3 sequence: CASSEGDSGANVLTF. In nucleotides, the CDR3 is TGCGCCAGCAGCGAAGGGGACTCTGGGGCCAACGTCCTGACTTTC.

This chain links TRBV12-3 or TRBV12-4 with TRBJ2-7; D tentatively fits TRBD1 or TRBD2 (5 bases each). The CDR3 runs to 13 residues. V dropped 2 bases and J dropped 8 bases, with 13 bases sitting between them. The CDR3 DNA follows: TGTGCCAGCAGTTTAATCGGGACGGTCCAGCAGTACTTC. Translated, it gives CASSLIGTVQQYF.

This clonotype was seen ten or more times. V is TRBV4-3 and J is TRBJ2-5; 8 bases are shared with TRBD2. V trimming: 4 bases; J trimming: 5 bases; junction bases outside the gene matches: 15. CDR1 and CDR2 (germline): LGHNA, YSLEER. The CDR3 covers 17 residues. The CDR3 DNA sequence: TGCGCCAGCAGCCCCCAAGACGGGAGGGGGATTGGGGAGACCCAGTACTTC. Translation gives CASSPQDGRGIGETQYF.

This CDR3 reads CASSQVSPGLPTDTQYF. CDR3 DNA sequence: TGCGCCAGCAGCCAAGTTTCCCCGGGACTACCAACAGATACGCAGTATTTT. The gene calls are TRBV4-1 and TRBJ2-3; TRBD2 matches 7 bases. V lost 1 base and J lost 3; bases outside the gene matches: 10. The CDR3 runs 17 residues. Germline CDR1 and CDR2: MGHRA and YSYEKL.

This rearrangement joins TRBV2 to TRBJ2-1; TRBD2 is a possible D gene (5 bases). The CDR3 contains 11 residues. V was clipped by 7 bases and J by 9 bases, with 10 bases between them. Germline CDR1 SNHLY, CDR2 FYNNEI. Here the CDR3 DNA reads TGTGCCAGCATGAGGGCGGGTGAGCAGTTCTTC. This codes for CASMRAGEQFF.

The CDR3 sequence is CASSLWAGSAKNIQYF. The CDR3 nucleotides read TGTGCCAGCAGCTTGTGGGCGGGTTCTGCCAAAAACATTCAGTACTTC. This chain joins TRBV5-6 and TRBJ2-4; possible D gene TRBD2, 5 bases. The germline CDR1 and CDR2 sequences are SGHDT and YYEEEE. With 1 base removed from V and 1 base from J, the gap between germline ends came to 12 bases. CDR3 size: 16 residues.

CDR3 nucleotide sequence: TGTGCCAGCAGCTTAGCCGGCAGGGGTAGGTCGGACGTCCTGACTTTC. Translated, it gives CASSLAGRGRSDVLTF. The chain links TRBV7-9 to TRBJ2-6, with a weak D call TRBD1 (6 bases). V was pared by 0 bases and J by 11 bases, with 17 bases between. CDR1 is SEHNR, CDR2 FQNEAQ, per germline (reference sequence). The length of the CDR3 is 16 residues.

The chain recombines TRBV5-5 with TRBJ2-7; no definite D call. There are 15 residues in the CDR3. V was cut by 2 bases and J by 0 bases, with 12 bases left in between. Per germline, CDR1 SGHKS and CDR2 YYEKEE (reference sequence). CDR3 residues: CASSFRPTSSYEQYF. The CDR3 bases are TGTGCCAGCAGCTTCCGGCCGACATCCTCCTACGAGCAGTACTTC. Variable domain in full (rest from reference TRBV5-5 and TRBJ2-7): DAGVTQSPTHLIKTRGQQVTLRCSPISGHKSVSWYQQVLGQGPQFIFQYYEKEERGRGNFPDRFSARQFPNYSSELNVNALLLGDSALYLCASSFRPTSSYEQYFGPGTRLTVT.

In its sample, this clonotype was seen a few times. The chain couples TRBV5-1 to TRBJ2-3; TRBD1 matches at 10 bases. The germline V gene has CDR1 SGHRS and CDR2 YFSETQ. This CDR3 region has 15 residues. J gave up 6 bases and V 6 bases, and 10 bases lay outside the gene matches. For the CDR3, the DNA is TGCGCCAGCATGGCGGGGACAGGGGTATTGGATACGCAGTATTTT. The encoded protein is CASMAGTGVLDTQYF.

This clonotype was seen a handful of times. The chain joins TRBV4-3 to TRBJ2-2, with D possibly matching TRBD2 (6 bases). The CDR3 runs to 18 residues. V was shortened by 0 bases and J by 3 bases, with 17 bases between the two germline ends. Germline values: CDR1 LGHNA, CDR2 YSLEER. The chain's CDR3 is CASSQDSGSLADTGELFF. CDR3 DNA sequence: TGCGCCAGCAGCCAAGATTCGGGTTCACTAGCAGACACCGGGGAGCTGTTTTTT.